This T cell receptor beta chain was obtained from a study of blood T cell repertoires in COVID-19. Study-level information: The samples span acute and convalescent COVID-19 from the United States, Italy and Spain.

The CDR3 consists of 14 residues. Germline CDR1 SGHVS, CDR2 FQNEAQ. V dropped 3 bases and J dropped 6 bases, with 14 bases sitting between them. The study assigned cohorts using participant-reported clinical history. Data came from immunoSEQ multiplex PCR; TCRdb stores just in-frame clones and leaves some out. Here the sample spans about 280,000 clones, around 87% being singletons. The chain combines TRBV7-8 with TRBJ1-2; TRBD1 might be the D (5 bases). The TCR sequence derives from a woman aged 18-29 years with acute COVID-19. The sample comprised PBMCs or T cells enriched from blood (not recorded which). The CDR3 bases are TGTGCCAGCAGCTTCCGGGCGGAGGGGAATGGCTACACCTTC. This sequence encodes CASSFRAEGNGYTF.